This TCR beta chain was documented in a study of blood T cell repertoires in COVID-19. Study-wide background: From the United States, Italy and Spain came samples of acute and convalescent COVID-19.

After removal of 3 bases from V and 1 base from J, the junction contained 5 bases not matched to a gene. Per germline, CDR1 ENHRY and CDR2 SYGVKD. The CDR3 is made up of 15 amino acids. Sequencing was performed with immunoSEQ multiplex PCR; in TCRdb, only in-frame clones are kept and a portion is missing. The sample lists approximately 170,000 clones, about 81% seen once, with about a tenth in the top ten. The chain recombines TRBV10-3 with TRBJ2-7; 8 nucleotides align to TRBD1. The sequence was collected from a human donor in a cohort sampled during active COVID-19. The sequenced material came from peripheral blood. CDR3 protein: CAISDAGQGSYEQYF. The DNA of the CDR3 is TGTGCCATCAGTGACGCCGGACAGGGATCCTACGAGCAGTACTTC.